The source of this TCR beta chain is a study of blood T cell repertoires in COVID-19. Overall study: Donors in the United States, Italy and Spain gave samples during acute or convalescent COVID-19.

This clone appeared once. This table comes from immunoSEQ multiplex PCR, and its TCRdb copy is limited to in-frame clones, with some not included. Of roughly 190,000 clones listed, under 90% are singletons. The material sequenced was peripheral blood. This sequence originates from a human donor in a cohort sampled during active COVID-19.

CDR3 region: CASSEERGYYNEQFF. DNA of the CDR3: TGTGCCAGCAGTGAGGAGCGGGGCTATTACAATGAGCAGTTCTTC. The chain joins TRBV6-1 to TRBJ2-1; 7 bases match TRBD2. The V gene's germline CDR1 is MNHNS and CDR2 SASEGT. The J segment lost 4 bases and the V segment lost 3 bases, leaving 6 bases of the junction unmatched. There are 15 residues in the CDR3.